A single sample gave rise to the 16 T cell receptor beta chains below, sequenced in a study of T cells in Graves' hyperthyroidism and ophthalmopathy. Amplification of TCR beta CDR3 regions was performed using RNA transcripts as template. First-round RT-PCR of the TCR CDR3 relied on the HTBI primer set. TCRdb reprocessed the multiplex PCR reads with MiXCR, giving one entry per CDR3 protein. Of fewer than 450,000 distinct CDR3 sequences in the sample, around an eighth are singletons; the top ten hold around 28%. Material for sequencing was blood. These receptor sequences come from a man between 50 and 59 years old with Graves' ophthalmopathy.

The chain couples TRBV29-1 to TRBJ1-1; D remains unclear. The CDR3 has 12 residues. Germline V gene sequence: CDR1 SQVTM, CDR2 ANQGSEA. V lost 5 bases and J 3 bases, leaving 10 bases between the germline ends. This CDR3 reads CSVTTADTEAFF. DNA for the CDR3: TGCAGCGTTACCACAGCAGACACTGAAGCTTTCTTT.

This clonotype was found a few times. The V and J genes are TRBV4-2 and TRBJ1-5; D is unresolved. Per the germline V gene, CDR1 is LGHNA and CDR2 is YNFKEQ. With 0 bases removed from V and 4 bases from J, the gap between germline ends came to 10 bases. The CDR3 covers 15 residues. CDR3 in amino acids: CASSQDGKPNQPQHF. CDR3 DNA: TGTGCCAGCAGCCAAGATGGTAAACCTAATCAGCCCCAGCATTTT.

This chain links TRBV12-3 or TRBV12-4 with TRBJ1-6; no clear D. The CDR3 has 14 residues. The germline V and J ends were trimmed by 3 bases and 8 bases, with 11 bases remaining between them. CDR3 coding DNA: TGTGCCAGCAGTTTGATCGGTTTTGATTCACCCCTCCACTTT. It encodes CASSLIGFDSPLHF.

The chain employs TRBV11-3 and TRBJ2-1; TRBD2 agrees at 8 bases. With 5 bases clipped from V and 2 bases from J, the junction kept 8 bases outside the gene matches. CDR1 is SGHNT and CDR2 is YENEEA in the germline V gene. The CDR3 totals 16 residues. CDR3 in DNA: TGTGCCAGCAGCCTCATAGCGGGGACCACCTACAATGAGCAGTTCTTC. Translation: CASSLIAGTTYNEQFF.

This clonotype has a handful of counts. The gene calls are TRBV20-1 and TRBJ1-2, with 7 positions matching TRBD1. V lost 3 bases, J lost 6 bases, and 1 base stayed unmatched. This CDR3 has 11 residues. The germline gives CDR1 DFQATT, CDR2 SNEGSKA (reference sequence). The CDR3 nucleotides read TGCAGTGCTAGGACAGGGCATGGCTACACCTTC. Its protein product is CSARTGHGYTF.

This clonotype occurred many times. The V and J genes are TRBV20-1 and TRBJ2-6; tentatively, D is TRBD2 (5 bases). V was cut by 2 bases and J by 3 bases, with 11 bases left in between. The CDR3 is 15 residues long. Germline V gene data show CDR1 as DFQATT and CDR2 as SNEGSKA (reference sequence). The DNA of the CDR3 is TGCAGTGCTAGACCTGAGGGCGGTGGGGCCAACGTCCTGACTTTC. Protein product: CSARPEGGGANVLTF.

This clonotype was observed many times. The chain is built from TRBV13 and TRBJ1-2; TRBD1 matches at 11 bases. This CDR3 comprises 17 residues. The trim removed 6 bases at V and 2 bases at J, leaving 11 bases unmatched. Germline V CDR1 and CDR2: PRHDT, FYEKMQ (reference sequence). DNA for the CDR3: TGTGCCAGCAGTTTAAGACCTGGACAGGGGGCGAACTATGGCTACACCTTC. Amino acid sequence: CASSLRPGQGANYGYTF.

The J gene is TRBJ1-6, the V gene TRBV9, with TRBD1 as a possible D gene (5 bases). In germline, CDR1 is SGDLS, CDR2 YYNGEE. Trimming pared 7 bases from V and 4 bases from J, leaving 18 bases between. CDR3 length: 16 amino acids. CDR3 region: CASRPPMGTYNSPLHF. CDR3 coding DNA: TGTGCCAGCCGCCCCCCCATGGGGACGTATAATTCACCCCTCCACTTT.

This clonotype was recorded at least ten times. The chain combines TRBV2 with TRBJ2-7; maybe TRBD1 (5 bases). The V end was cut by 7 bases, the J end by 0 bases, with 16 bases between. Germline CDR1 SNHLY, CDR2 FYNNEI. CDR3 length: 15 residues. Here the CDR3 DNA reads TGTGCCAGCACCGACAGTAGGGCCTTCTCCTACGAGCAGTACTTC. Translating gives CASTDSRAFSYEQYF.

Only a few counts were recorded for this clonotype. The gene calls are TRBV6-2 or TRBV6-3 and TRBJ2-7; D gene uncertain. Trimming took 5 bases from V and 3 from J, leaving 11 bases between them. Germline CDR1 reads MNHEY; CDR2 reads SVGEGT. The CDR3 runs 13 residues. The CDR3 reads CASSPTEYYEQYF. The CDR3 DNA follows: TGTGCCAGCAGTCCCACCGAGTACTACGAGCAGTACTTC.

This clonotype was counted at least ten times. The V call is TRBV2, the J call TRBJ2-5; 11 bases agree with TRBD2. The V gene's germline CDR1 is SNHLY and CDR2 FYNNEI. The CDR3 length is 15 residues. Trimming removed 8 bases from V and 4 bases from J; junction bases left unmatched: 9. CDR3 bases: TGTGCCAGCTTGAGGCCTAGCGGGAGGAGAGAGACCCAGTACTTC. Its protein product is CASLRPSGRRETQYF.

Ten or more counts support this clonotype. The genes are TRBV6-1 and TRBJ1-1, with TRBD1 matching 7 bases. The CDR3 runs 13 residues. Per the germline V gene, CDR1 is MNHNS and CDR2 is SASEGT. V shed 5 bases and J 5 bases; nucleotides not matched to a gene: 5. The CDR3 DNA follows: TGTGCCAGCAGTCCCGACAGGGAAACTGAAGCTTTCTTT. It is translated as CASSPDRETEAFF.

Ten or more counts support this clonotype. The J gene is TRBJ1-3, the V gene TRBV7-2; D call uncertain. Trimming shortened V by 10 bases and J by 0 bases, and 13 bases separated the two germline ends. This CDR3 spans 14 amino acids. Per the germline V gene, CDR1 is SGHTA and CDR2 is FQGNSA. In DNA, the CDR3 is TGTGCCATCCGAGGGAACTCCTCTGGAAACACCATATATTTT. Protein: CAIRGNSSGNTIYF.

This clonotype was detected many times. The chain employs TRBV7-6 and TRBJ2-3, with 8 bases fitting TRBD1. CDR3 length equals 16 residues. The germline V gene has CDR1 SGHVS and CDR2 FNYEAQ. Trimming took 4 bases from V and 5 from J; bases not matched to a gene: 11. This chain's CDR3 is CASSYTGTGPQDTQYF. Here the CDR3 DNA reads TGTGCCAGCAGCTATACCGGGACAGGACCTCAAGATACGCAGTATTTT.

As to this clonotype: This may come from a read error, since a much larger clone is one base off. The chain links TRBV9 to TRBJ2-1; a weak D match, TRBD2 (5 bases). This CDR3 spans 14 amino acids. V was trimmed by 0 bases and J by 8 bases, leaving 12 bases between them. In germline, CDR1 is SGDLS, CDR2 YYNGEE. The CDR3 sequence is CASSVDGGGDEQFF. The CDR3 DNA reads as TGTGCCAGCAGCGTAGACGGTGGAGGCGATGAGCAGTTCTTC.

The chain joins TRBV3-1 to TRBJ2-3, with D perhaps TRBD2 (6 bases). Germline CDR1 reads LGHDT; CDR2 reads YNNKEL (reference sequence). Trimming took off 0 bases at V and 2 bases at J, with 12 bases between the two ends. This CDR3 region has 16 residues. The CDR3 is CASSQDPSGATDTQYF. The DNA of the CDR3 is TGTGCCAGCAGCCAAGACCCGTCGGGAGCCACAGATACGCAGTATTTT.